Here is one T cell receptor beta chain with its context. The entry originates in a study of blood T cell repertoires in COVID-19. Study-wide background: Sites in the United States, Italy and Spain provided acute and convalescent COVID-19 samples. The analysed material was cDNA or gDNA that came from T cells, B-cell-depleted T cells, or PBMCs.

In the source study's methods: The authors estimated nucleated cell counts from reference gene primer amplification. Here immunoSEQ multiplex PCR was the method, and the copy in TCRdb shows in-frame clones only, minus some. V, J and clone size were drawn from that table, and D and trimming were deduced from the DNA. This table has around 260,000 clones, 80% to 90% appearing once. CDR1 MNHEY and CDR2 SMNVEV come from the germline V gene (reference sequence). The CDR3 totals 19 residues. The trim removed 5 bases at V and 2 bases at J, leaving 11 bases unmatched. The sequence was obtained from a woman in her 50s who had recovered from COVID-19. Sequenced material: peripheral blood. J is TRBJ2-5 and V is TRBV27, with TRBD2 matching 16 bases. The CDR3 protein is CASSRSPGLAGGPQETQYF. In DNA form, the CDR3 reads TGTGCCAGCAGTCGATCACCGGGACTAGCGGGAGGGCCTCAAGAGACCCAGTACTTC.